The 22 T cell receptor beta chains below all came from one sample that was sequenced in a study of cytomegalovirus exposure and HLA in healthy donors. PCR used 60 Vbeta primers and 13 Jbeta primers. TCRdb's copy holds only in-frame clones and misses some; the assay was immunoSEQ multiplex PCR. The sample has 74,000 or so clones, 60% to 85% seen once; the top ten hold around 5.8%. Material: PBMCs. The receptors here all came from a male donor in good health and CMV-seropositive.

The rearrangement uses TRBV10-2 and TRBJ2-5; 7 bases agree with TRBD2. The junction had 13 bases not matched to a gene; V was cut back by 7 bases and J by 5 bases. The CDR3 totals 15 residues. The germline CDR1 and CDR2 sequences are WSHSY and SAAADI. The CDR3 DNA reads TGCGCCAGCACTGTGGGGGGGAGGGCCAAGGAGACCCAGTACTTC. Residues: CASTVGGRAKETQYF.

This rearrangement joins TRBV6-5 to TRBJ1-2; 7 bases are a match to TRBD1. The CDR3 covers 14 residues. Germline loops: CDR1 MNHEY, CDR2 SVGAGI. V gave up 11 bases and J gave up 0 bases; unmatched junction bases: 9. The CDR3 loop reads CAASRGRSNYGYTF. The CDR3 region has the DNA TGTGCCGCCTCTAGGGGGCGGTCTAACTATGGCTACACCTTC.

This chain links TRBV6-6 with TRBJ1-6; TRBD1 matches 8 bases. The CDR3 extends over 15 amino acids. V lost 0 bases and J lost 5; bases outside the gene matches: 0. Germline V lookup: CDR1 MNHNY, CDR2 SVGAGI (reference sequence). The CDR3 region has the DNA TGTGCCAGCAGTTACTCGGGACAGGATAATTCACCCCTCCACTTT. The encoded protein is CASSYSGQDNSPLHF.

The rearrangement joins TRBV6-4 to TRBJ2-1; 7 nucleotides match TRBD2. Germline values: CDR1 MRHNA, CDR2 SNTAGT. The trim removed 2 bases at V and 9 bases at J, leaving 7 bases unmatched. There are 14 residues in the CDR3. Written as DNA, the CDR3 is TGTGCCAGCAGTGACGGACTAGAGTTGAGTGAGCAGTTCTTC. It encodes CASSDGLELSEQFF.

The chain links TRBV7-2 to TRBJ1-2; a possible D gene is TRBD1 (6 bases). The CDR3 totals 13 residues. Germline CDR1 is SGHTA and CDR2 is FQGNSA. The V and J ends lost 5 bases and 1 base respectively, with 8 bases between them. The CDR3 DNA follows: TGTGCCAGCAGCCCGGACAGTAACTATGGCTACACCTTC. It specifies CASSPDSNYGYTF.

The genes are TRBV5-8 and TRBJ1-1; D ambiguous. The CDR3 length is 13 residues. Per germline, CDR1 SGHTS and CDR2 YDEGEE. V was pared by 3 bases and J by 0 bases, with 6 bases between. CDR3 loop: CASSSRLNTEAFF. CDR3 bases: TGTGCCAGCAGCTCCCGTCTGAACACTGAAGCTTTCTTT.

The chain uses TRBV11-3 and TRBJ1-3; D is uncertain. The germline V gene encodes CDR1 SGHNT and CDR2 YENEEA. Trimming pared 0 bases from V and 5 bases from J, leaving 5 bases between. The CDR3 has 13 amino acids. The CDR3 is CASSLDGRNTIYF. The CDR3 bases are TGTGCCAGCAGCTTAGATGGCAGAAACACCATATATTTT.

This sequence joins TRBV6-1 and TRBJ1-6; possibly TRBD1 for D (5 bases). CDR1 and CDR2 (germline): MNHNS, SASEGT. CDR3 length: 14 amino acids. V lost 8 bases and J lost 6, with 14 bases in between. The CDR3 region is CASQQGSLNSPLHF. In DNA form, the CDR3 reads TGTGCCAGCCAGCAGGGTTCCCTTAATTCACCCCTCCACTTT.

CDR3 amino acids: CASSLDQPRSPPYEQYF. The CDR3 DNA reads as TGTGCCAGCAGCTTAGATCAACCGCGAAGTCCCCCCTACGAGCAGTACTTC. The chain employs TRBV11-2 and TRBJ2-7; D remains ambiguous. The ends were cut back, 0 bases at V and 2 bases at J, with 17 bases in the middle. Germline CDR1 reads SGHAT; CDR2 reads FQNNGV. This CDR3 contains 17 residues.

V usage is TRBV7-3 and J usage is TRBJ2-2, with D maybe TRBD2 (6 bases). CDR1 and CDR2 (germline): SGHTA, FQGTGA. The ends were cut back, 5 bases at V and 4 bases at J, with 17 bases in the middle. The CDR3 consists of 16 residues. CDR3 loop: CASSPSWGVGTGELFF. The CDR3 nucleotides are TGTGCCAGCAGCCCAAGCTGGGGGGTGGGCACCGGGGAGCTGTTTTTT.

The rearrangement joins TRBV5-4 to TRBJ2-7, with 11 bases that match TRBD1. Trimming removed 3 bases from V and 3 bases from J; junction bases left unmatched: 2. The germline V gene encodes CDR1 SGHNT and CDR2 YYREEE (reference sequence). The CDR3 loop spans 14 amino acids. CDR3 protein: CASSSGTGGYEQYF. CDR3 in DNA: TGTGCCAGCAGCTCCGGGACAGGGGGCTACGAGCAGTACTTC.

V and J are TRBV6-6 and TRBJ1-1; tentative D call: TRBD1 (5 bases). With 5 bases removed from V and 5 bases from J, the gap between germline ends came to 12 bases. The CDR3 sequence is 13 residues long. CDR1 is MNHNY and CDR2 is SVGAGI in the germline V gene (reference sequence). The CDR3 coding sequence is TGTGCCAGCAGTACGGGGGGGGTTACTGAAGCTTTCTTT. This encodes CASSTGGVTEAFF.

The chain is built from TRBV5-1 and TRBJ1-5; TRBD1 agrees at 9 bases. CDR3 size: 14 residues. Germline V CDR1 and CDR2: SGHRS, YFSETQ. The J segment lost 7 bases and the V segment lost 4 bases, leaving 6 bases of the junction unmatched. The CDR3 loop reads CASSIGTGLQPQHF. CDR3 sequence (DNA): TGCGCCAGCAGCATAGGGACAGGGTTGCAGCCCCAGCATTTT.

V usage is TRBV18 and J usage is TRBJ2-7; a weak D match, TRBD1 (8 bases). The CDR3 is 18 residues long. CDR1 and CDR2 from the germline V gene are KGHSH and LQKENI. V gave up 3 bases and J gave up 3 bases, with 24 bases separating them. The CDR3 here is CASSPGQALAGPYYEQYF. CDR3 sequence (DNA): TGTGCCAGCTCACCGGGACAGGCCTTAGCGGGCCCTTACTACGAGCAGTACTTC.

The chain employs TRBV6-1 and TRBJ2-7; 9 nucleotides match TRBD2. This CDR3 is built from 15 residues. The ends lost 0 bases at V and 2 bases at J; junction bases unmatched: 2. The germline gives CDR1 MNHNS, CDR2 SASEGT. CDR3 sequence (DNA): TGTGCCAGCAGTGAAGCGACTAGCGGAGCCTACGAGCAGTACTTC. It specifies CASSEATSGAYEQYF.

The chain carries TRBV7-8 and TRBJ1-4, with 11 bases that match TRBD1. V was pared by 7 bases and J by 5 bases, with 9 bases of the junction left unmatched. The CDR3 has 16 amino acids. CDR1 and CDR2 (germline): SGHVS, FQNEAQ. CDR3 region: CASTDVGQGANEKLFF. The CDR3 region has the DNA TGTGCCAGCACCGACGTTGGACAGGGGGCGAATGAAAAACTGTTTTTT.

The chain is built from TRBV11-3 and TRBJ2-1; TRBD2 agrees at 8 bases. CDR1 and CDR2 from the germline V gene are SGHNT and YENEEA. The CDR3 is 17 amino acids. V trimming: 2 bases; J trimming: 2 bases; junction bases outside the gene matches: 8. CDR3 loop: CASSLNLGLGAYNEQFF. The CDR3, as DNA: TGTGCCAGCAGCTTAAATTTGGGACTAGGGGCCTACAATGAGCAGTTCTTC.

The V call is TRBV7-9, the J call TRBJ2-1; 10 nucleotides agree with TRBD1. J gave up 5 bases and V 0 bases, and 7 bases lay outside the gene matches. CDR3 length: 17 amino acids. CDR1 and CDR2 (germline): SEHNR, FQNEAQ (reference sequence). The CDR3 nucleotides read TGTGCCAGCAGCTTAGCCGGGGACAGGGGAGGGAACAATGAGCAGTTCTTC. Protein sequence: CASSLAGDRGGNNEQFF.

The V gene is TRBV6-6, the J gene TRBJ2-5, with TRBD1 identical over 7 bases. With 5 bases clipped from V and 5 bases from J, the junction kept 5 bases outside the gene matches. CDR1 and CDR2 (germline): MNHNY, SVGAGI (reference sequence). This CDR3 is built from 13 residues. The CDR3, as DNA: TGTGCCAGCAGTCCGGGACAGTTGGAGACCCAGTACTTC. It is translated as CASSPGQLETQYF.

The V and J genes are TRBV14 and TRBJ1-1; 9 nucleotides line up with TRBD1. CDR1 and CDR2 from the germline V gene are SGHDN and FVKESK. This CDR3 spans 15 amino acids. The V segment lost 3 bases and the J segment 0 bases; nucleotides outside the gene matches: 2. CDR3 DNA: TGTGCCAGCAGCCAGTGGACAGGGGTGAACACTGAAGCTTTCTTT. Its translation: CASSQWTGVNTEAFF.

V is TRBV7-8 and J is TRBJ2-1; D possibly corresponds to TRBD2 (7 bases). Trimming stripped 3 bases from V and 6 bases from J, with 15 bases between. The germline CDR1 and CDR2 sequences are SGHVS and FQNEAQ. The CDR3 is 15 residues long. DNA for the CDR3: TGTGCCAGCAGCTTGAGTGGGGGGGCGGGCAATGAGCAGTTCTTC. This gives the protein CASSLSGGAGNEQFF.

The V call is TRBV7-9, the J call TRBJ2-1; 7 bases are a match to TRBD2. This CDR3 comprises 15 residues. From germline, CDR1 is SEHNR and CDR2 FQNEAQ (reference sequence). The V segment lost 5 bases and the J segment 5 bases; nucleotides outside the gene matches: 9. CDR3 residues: CASSHAGTIHNEQFF. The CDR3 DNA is TGTGCCAGCAGCCACGCCGGGACTATACACAATGAGCAGTTCTTC. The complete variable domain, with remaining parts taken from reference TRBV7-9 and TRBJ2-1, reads DTGVSQNPRHKITKRGQNVTFRCDPISEHNRLYWYRQTLGQGPEFLTYFQNEAQLEKSRLLSDRFSAERPKGSFSTLEIQRTEQGDSAMYLCASSHAGTIHNEQFFGPGTRLTVL.